Following are 27 T cell receptor beta chains from one sample sequenced in a study of blood T cell repertoires in COVID-19. Method: immunoSEQ multiplex PCR; TCRdb's copy keeps in-frame clones and lacks some. Of roughly 150,000 clones listed, just over 90% are singletons. Sequencing was performed on peripheral blood. All receptors come from a woman aged 55 to 70 with COVID-19, enrolled during active disease.

This rearrangement joins TRBV7-2 to TRBJ1-5; a weak D match, TRBD1 (5 bases). The germline V gene has CDR1 SGHTA and CDR2 FQGNSA. V dropped 5 bases and J dropped 4 bases, with 9 bases sitting between them. The CDR3 extends over 13 amino acids. In DNA form, the CDR3 reads TGTGCCAGCAGCGCAGGGAAGAATCAGCCCCAGCATTTT. It is translated as CASSAGKNQPQHF. The full variable domain, in which reference TRBV7-2 and TRBJ1-5 provide the parts outside the CDR3, is GAGVSQSPSNKVTEKGKDVELRCDPISGHTALYWYRQSLGQGLEFLIYFQGNSAPDKSGLPSDRFSAERTGGSVSTLTIQRTQQEDSAVYLCASSAGKNQPQHFGDGTRLSIL.

The rearrangement joins TRBV4-3 to TRBJ2-3; 9 bases line up with TRBD2. From germline, CDR1 is LGHNA and CDR2 YSLEER. The V and J ends lost 4 bases and 0 bases, in that order; junction bases with no gene match: 8. This CDR3 has 17 amino acids. The CDR3 protein is CASSPTGLAPSTDTQYF. The CDR3 DNA reads TGCGCCAGCAGCCCCACGGGACTAGCCCCTAGCACAGATACGCAGTATTTT.

The gene calls are TRBV19 and TRBJ1-3; D is possibly TRBD1 (5 bases). Germline CDR1 and CDR2: LNHDA and SQIVND (reference sequence). V was trimmed by 1 base and J by 0 bases, leaving 10 bases between them. The CDR3 is made up of 16 amino acids. CDR3 amino acids: CASSIAPDSSGNTIYF. DNA for the CDR3: TGTGCCAGTAGTATAGCTCCCGACAGCTCTGGAAACACCATATATTTT.

The rearrangement uses TRBV7-2 and TRBJ1-1; D is possibly TRBD1 (6 bases). Looked up from germline, CDR1 is SGHTA and CDR2 is FQGNSA. V was clipped by 6 bases and J by 0 bases, with 8 bases between them. This CDR3 contains 13 residues. The CDR3 bases are TGTGCCAGCAGACAGGGCTTGAACACTGAAGCTTTCTTT. It is translated as CASRQGLNTEAFF.

This sequence joins TRBV7-2 and TRBJ1-2; D is possibly TRBD1 (6 bases). Germline lookup yields CDR1 SGHTA and CDR2 FQGNSA. Trimming took 5 bases from V and 8 from J, leaving 21 bases between them. The CDR3 totals 15 residues. The DNA for the CDR3 is TGTGCCAGCAGCCCCGGGATAGGGGGGGCGCGGGGCTACACCTTC. Residues: CASSPGIGGARGYTF.

This clone has only one observation. The CDR3 DNA is TGTGCCAGCAGTACGACCGGGACAGGGGAGTACTTC. It codes for CASSTTGTGEYF. The chain links TRBV6-6 to TRBJ2-7, with TRBD1 matching over 10 bases. Trimming removed 5 bases from V and 11 bases from J; junction bases left unmatched: 6. CDR1 and CDR2 from the germline V gene are MNHNY and SVGAGI (reference sequence). The CDR3 extends over 12 amino acids.

In DNA form, the CDR3 reads TGTGCCAGCAGGGAAAAGCGAGGGACAGCGAACACTGAAGCTTTCTTT. As protein: CASREKRGTANTEAFF. V and J are TRBV7-9 and TRBJ1-1; 7 bases are shared with TRBD1. V lost 6 bases, J lost 1 base, and 11 bases stayed unmatched. Per germline, CDR1 SEHNR and CDR2 FQNEAQ (reference sequence). The CDR3 spans 16 residues.

This chain connects TRBV29-1 to TRBJ1-2, with a possible D match to TRBD1 (6 bases). Trimming stripped 0 bases from V and 4 bases from J, with 12 bases between. This CDR3 region has 14 residues. Germline CDR1 is SQVTM and CDR2 is ANQGSEA. CDR3 DNA sequence: TGCAGCGTTGAAGACCCACAGGGCGGCTATGGCTACACCTTC. Its translation: CSVEDPQGGYGYTF.

The chain couples TRBV5-1 to TRBJ1-2; tentatively, D is TRBD1 (6 bases). This CDR3 region has 15 residues. CDR1 and CDR2 (germline): SGHRS, YFSETQ. Trimming stripped 0 bases from V and 6 bases from J, with 15 bases between. The DNA for the CDR3 is TGCGCCAGCAGCTTGGGTTCGGGGGGCCCCAATGGCTACACCTTC. Amino acids: CASSLGSGGPNGYTF.

CDR3 protein: CASSQGVSRAYGYTF. The DNA for the CDR3 is TGTGCCAGCAGCCAAGGGGTGTCGAGGGCCTATGGCTACACCTTC. The chain is built from TRBV3-1 (or the pseudogene TRBV3-2) and TRBJ1-2; no clear D. The CDR3 extends over 15 amino acids. Germline CDR1 is LGHDT and CDR2 is YNNKEL (reference sequence). Trimming removed 1 base from V and 4 bases from J, with 13 bases in between.

The chain has TRBV7-3 and TRBJ2-7; TRBD1 aligns across 8 bases. With V trimmed by 5 bases and J by 9 bases, 12 bases remained unmatched. Germline-derived CDR1 and CDR2 are SGHTA and FQGTGA. This CDR3 is 14 amino acids long. CDR3 loop: CASSMDRESSVQYF. The CDR3 DNA reads TGTGCCAGCAGCATGGACAGGGAATCGTCGGTGCAGTACTTC.

The V and J genes are TRBV11-2 and TRBJ2-2; D perhaps matches TRBD2 (6 bases). Trimming cost V 3 bases and J 7 bases, with 12 bases left between them. Germline CDR1 SGHAT, CDR2 FQNNGV. The CDR3 totals 14 residues. The DNA for the CDR3 is TGTGCCAGCAGCTTGAATTCGGAGGGCGGGGAGCTGTTTTTT. It is translated as CASSLNSEGGELFF.

The sample holds one count of this clone. The chain uses TRBV19 and TRBJ1-1, with 11 bases identical to TRBD1. Germline V lookup: CDR1 LNHDA, CDR2 SQIVND (reference sequence). The CDR3 totals 16 residues. The V gene end was trimmed by 5 bases and the J gene end by 2 bases; junction bases not matched to a gene: 7. The CDR3 bases are TGTGCCAGTAGTCTCCGGACAGGGGGCCGAAACACTGAAGCTTTCTTT. Encoded protein: CASSLRTGGRNTEAFF.

V usage is TRBV19 and J usage is TRBJ2-4, with 8 bases lining up with TRBD1. The CDR3 consists of 14 residues. J was trimmed by 6 bases and V by 5 bases; bases with no gene match: 6. Germline assignment: CDR1 LNHDA and CDR2 SQIVND (reference sequence). In nucleotides, the CDR3 is TGTGCCAGTAGTCCCGGACAGGGCCCAAACATTCAGTACTTC. It translates to CASSPGQGPNIQYF.

The chain has TRBV19 and TRBJ1-5, with 9 nucleotides matching TRBD1. Losses at the gene ends were 10 bases for V and 3 bases for J; bases not matched to a gene: 7. The CDR3 is 14 amino acids. The germline V gene encodes CDR1 LNHDA and CDR2 SQIVND (reference sequence). The CDR3 is CATEQGANNQPQHF. The CDR3 bases are TGTGCCACCGAACAGGGGGCGAACAATCAGCCCCAGCATTTT.

The chain carries TRBV9 and TRBJ2-2; no clear D. The length of the CDR3 is 15 residues. In germline, CDR1 is SGDLS, CDR2 YYNGEE. Between the trimmed V and J ends, which lost 3 bases and 5 bases, there was a span of 14 bases. This CDR3 is CASSATGYQTGELFF. The CDR3 bases are TGTGCCAGCAGCGCCACCGGGTATCAGACCGGGGAGCTGTTTTTT.

This clone was recorded a few times. J is TRBJ1-5 and V is TRBV2; the D gene is possibly TRBD1 (6 bases). CDR1 SNHLY and CDR2 FYNNEI come from the germline V gene. This CDR3 has 13 amino acids. The V end was cut by 8 bases, the J end by 7 bases, with 15 bases between. The CDR3 nucleotides read TGTGCCAGCTCGGGGGGCGCAAACCAGCCCCAGCATTTT. Translated: CASSGGANQPQHF.

Here the CDR3 DNA reads TGCGCCAGCAGGTTACTCCAGGGAATGGAGAATGAGCAGTTCTTC. This sequence encodes CASRLLQGMENEQFF. The chain is built from TRBV5-1 and TRBJ2-1, with D possibly TRBD1 on 5 matching bases. Germline assignment: CDR1 SGHRS and CDR2 YFSETQ. The ends were cut back, 5 bases at V and 7 bases at J, with 19 bases in the middle. The CDR3 runs 15 residues.

As for this clone: The same CDR3 can be traced to other DNA sequences in this sample. The chain has TRBV12-3 or TRBV12-4 and TRBJ1-2, with D perhaps matching TRBD1 (5 bases). V lost 6 bases and J 1 base, leaving 9 bases between the germline ends. The CDR3 runs to 13 residues. The CDR3 DNA reads TGTGCCAGCAGCCCACAGGATAACTATGGCTACACCTTC. Its translation: CASSPQDNYGYTF.

This chain joins TRBV15 and TRBJ1-2; no clear D gene. CDR1 LNHNV and CDR2 YYDKDF come from the germline V gene (reference sequence). There are 12 residues in the CDR3. V shed 2 bases and J shed 6 bases, with 7 bases lying between them. The CDR3 reads CATSRSLDGYTF. CDR3 DNA sequence: TGTGCCACCAGCAGAAGTCTAGATGGCTACACCTTC.

The rearrangement uses TRBV18 and TRBJ1-2; D not certain. V lost 3 bases to trimming and J lost 0 bases, with 11 bases between them. CDR3 length: 15 residues. CDR1 and CDR2 from the germline V gene are KGHSH and LQKENI. CDR3 DNA sequence: TGTGCCAGCTCACCCTCCGGAGCAACTAACTATGGCTACACCTTC. Translating gives CASSPSGATNYGYTF.

Written as DNA, the CDR3 is TGTGCCAGCAGTTACGAGGGACAGAGGTATCAGCCCCAGCATTTT. Residues: CASSYEGQRYQPQHF. The chain is built from TRBV6-6 and TRBJ1-5; 7 nucleotides match TRBD1. CDR3 size: 15 residues. J lost 5 bases, V lost 2 bases, and 6 bases had no gene match. CDR1 is MNHNY, CDR2 SVGAGI, per germline (reference sequence).

The chain couples TRBV5-4 to TRBJ2-4; TRBD1 matches at 7 bases. The CDR3 has 14 residues. Germline CDR1 and CDR2: SGHNT and YYREEE (reference sequence). Unmatched junction bases numbered 1, after V lost 3 bases and J lost 1 base. The CDR3 nucleotides are TGTGCCAGCAGCTCGGGACAGGCCAAAAACATTCAGTACTTC. Its translation: CASSSGQAKNIQYF.

The chain has TRBV12-5 and TRBJ2-1, with 12 bases aligning to TRBD2. With V trimmed by 9 bases and J by 7 bases, 4 bases remained unmatched. The germline V gene encodes CDR1 LGHNT and CDR2 FRNRAP. CDR3 length: 13 residues. In nucleotides, the CDR3 is TGTGCTAGCCTTCTAGCGGGGGGGAATGAGCAGTTCTTC. Translated: CASLLAGGNEQFF. Looking up the rest from reference TRBV12-5 and TRBJ2-1 gives the full variable domain: DARVTQTPRHKVTEMGQEVTMRCQPILGHNTVFWYRQTMMQGLELLAYFRNRAPLDDSGMPKDRFSAEMPDATLATLKIQPSEPRDSAVYFCASLLAGGNEQFFGPGTRLTVL.

This sequence joins TRBV6-1 and TRBJ1-5, with 7 bases identical to TRBD1. The junction had 6 bases not matched to a gene; V was cut back by 0 bases and J by 7 bases. CDR1 and CDR2 (germline): MNHNS, SASEGT. This CDR3 contains 15 residues. CDR3 sequence reads: CASSEADRAVQPQHF. The CDR3, as DNA: TGTGCCAGCAGTGAAGCCGACAGGGCGGTACAGCCCCAGCATTTT.

V gene TRBV7-3 combines with J gene TRBJ2-1, with 9 bases aligning to TRBD2. Germline V gene data show CDR1 as SGHTA and CDR2 as FQGTGA. V gave up 6 bases and J gave up 4 bases; unmatched junction bases: 10. The CDR3 is 16 residues long. This chain's CDR3 is CASSLTGLAGYNEQFF. The CDR3 coding sequence is TGTGCCAGCAGTCTTACGGGGCTAGCGGGGTACAATGAGCAGTTCTTC.

V and J are TRBV18 and TRBJ2-7, with 7 bases identical to TRBD1. V lost 4 bases, J lost 4 bases, and 4 bases stayed unmatched. Germline-derived CDR1 and CDR2 are KGHSH and LQKENI. The CDR3 contains 13 residues. The CDR3 coding sequence is TGTGCCAGCTCACTTACAGGGGAATACGAGCAGTACTTC. Amino acids: CASSLTGEYEQYF.